The present T cell receptor beta chain was sequenced within a study of shared clonotypes between healthy human individuals. Turning to the study itself: The donor group consisted of a couple of women and three men, aged 18 to 49.

The germline gives CDR1 MNHNY, CDR2 SVGAGI (reference sequence). Trimming took off 0 bases at V and 5 bases at J, with 10 bases between the two ends. This CDR3 contains 14 residues. Study results and limitations: Incompleteness in sorted-subset sequencing, despite large depth, was shown by rarefaction.

With regard to this clone: Antigen specificity is unknown. It differs at one base from a far larger clone, so likely a read error. Distinct nucleotide sequences in the sample also encode this CDR3.

The input for sorted-subset replicate PCRs was 200 ng DNA, about 30,000 T cell genomes. Produced via immunoSEQ multiplex PCR; TCRdb's table is partial and in-frame only. The table shows roughly 700,000 clones, with 90% occurring only once. Sequenced input: memory CD8+ T cells from PBMCs. Subset reported: CD45RO+ cells pooled with CCR7-negative TemRA cells. This clonotype was sampled from a man aged 18 to 30 in good health. Some clones in this sample may be carry-over from other donors' samples. V is TRBV6-6 and J is TRBJ2-5, with D possibly TRBD2 on 5 matching bases. CDR3 residues: CASSYSPGGETQYF. The CDR3 DNA reads TGTGCCAGCAGTTACTCGCCAGGAGGTGAGACCCAGTACTTC.